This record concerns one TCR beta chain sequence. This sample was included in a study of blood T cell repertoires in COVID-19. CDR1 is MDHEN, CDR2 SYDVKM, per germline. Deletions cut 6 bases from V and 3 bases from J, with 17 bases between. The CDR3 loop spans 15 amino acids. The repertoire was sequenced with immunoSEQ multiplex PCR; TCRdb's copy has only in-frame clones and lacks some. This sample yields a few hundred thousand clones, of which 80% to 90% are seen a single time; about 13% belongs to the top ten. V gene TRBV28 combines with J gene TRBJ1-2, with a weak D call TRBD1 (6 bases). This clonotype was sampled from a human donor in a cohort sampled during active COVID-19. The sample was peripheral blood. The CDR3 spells CASSSPNRVDYGYTF. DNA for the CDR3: TGTGCCAGCAGCTCACCGAACAGGGTTGACTATGGCTACACCTTC.